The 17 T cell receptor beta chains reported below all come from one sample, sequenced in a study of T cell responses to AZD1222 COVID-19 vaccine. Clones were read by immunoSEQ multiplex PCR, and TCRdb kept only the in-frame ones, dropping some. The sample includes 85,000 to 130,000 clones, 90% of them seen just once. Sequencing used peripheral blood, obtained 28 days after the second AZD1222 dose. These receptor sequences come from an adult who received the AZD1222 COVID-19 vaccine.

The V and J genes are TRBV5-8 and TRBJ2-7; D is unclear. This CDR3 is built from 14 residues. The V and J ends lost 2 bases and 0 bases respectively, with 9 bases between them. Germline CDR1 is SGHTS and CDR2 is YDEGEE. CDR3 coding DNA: TGTGCCAGCAGCTTTGCTGCTGGCTCCTACGAGCAGTACTTC. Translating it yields CASSFAAGSYEQYF. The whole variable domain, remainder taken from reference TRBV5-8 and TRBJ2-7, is EAGVTQSPTHLIKTRGQQATLRCSPISGHTSVYWYQQALGLGLQFLLWYDEGEERNRGNFPPRFSGRQFPNYSSELNVNALELEDSALYLCASSFAAGSYEQYFGPGTRLTVT.

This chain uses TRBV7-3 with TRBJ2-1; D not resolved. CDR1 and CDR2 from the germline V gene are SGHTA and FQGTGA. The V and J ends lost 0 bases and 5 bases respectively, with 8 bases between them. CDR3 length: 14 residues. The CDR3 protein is CASSLTPLNNEQFF. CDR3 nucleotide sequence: TGTGCCAGCAGCTTAACGCCACTTAACAATGAGCAGTTCTTC. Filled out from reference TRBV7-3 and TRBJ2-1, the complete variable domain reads GAGVSQTPSNKVTEKGKYVELRCDPISGHTALYWYRQSLGQGPEFLIYFQGTGAADDSGLPNDRFFAVRPEGSVSTLKIQRTERGDSAVYLCASSLTPLNNEQFFGPGTRLTVL.

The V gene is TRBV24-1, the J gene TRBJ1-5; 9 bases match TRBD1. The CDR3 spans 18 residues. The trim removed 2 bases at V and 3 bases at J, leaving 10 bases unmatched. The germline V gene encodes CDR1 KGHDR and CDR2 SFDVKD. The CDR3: CATSDSATGGGLNQPQHF. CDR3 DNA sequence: TGTGCCACCAGTGATTCCGCAACAGGGGGCGGTCTCAATCAGCCCCAGCATTTT.

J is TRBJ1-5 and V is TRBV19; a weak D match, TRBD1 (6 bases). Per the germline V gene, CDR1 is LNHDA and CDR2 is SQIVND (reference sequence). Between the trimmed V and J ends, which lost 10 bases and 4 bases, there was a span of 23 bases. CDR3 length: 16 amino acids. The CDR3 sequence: CATTNGRAGVNQPQHF. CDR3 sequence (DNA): TGTGCCACCACCAACGGGCGGGCAGGGGTGAATCAGCCCCAGCATTTT.

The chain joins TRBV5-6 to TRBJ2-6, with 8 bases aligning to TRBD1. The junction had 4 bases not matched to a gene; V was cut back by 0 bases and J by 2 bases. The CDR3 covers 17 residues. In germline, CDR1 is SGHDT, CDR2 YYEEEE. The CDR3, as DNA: TGTGCCAGCAGCTTGGACAGGGGGTACGCTGGGGCCAACGTCCTGACTTTC. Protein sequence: CASSLDRGYAGANVLTF.

Here the CDR3 reads CASRLTTNTEAFF. The CDR3 region has the DNA TGTGCCAGCAGATTGACAACTAACACTGAAGCTTTCTTT. The genes are TRBV12-3 or TRBV12-4 and TRBJ1-1; no firm D call. The length of the CDR3 is 13 residues. V gave up 6 bases and J gave up 2 bases, with 10 bases separating them.

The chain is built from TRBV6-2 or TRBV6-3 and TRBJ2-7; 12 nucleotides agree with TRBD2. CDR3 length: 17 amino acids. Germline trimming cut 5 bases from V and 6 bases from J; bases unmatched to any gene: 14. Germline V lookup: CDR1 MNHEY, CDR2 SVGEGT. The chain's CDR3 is CASSTTSGGALAFEQYF. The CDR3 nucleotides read TGTGCCAGCAGTACGACTAGCGGGGGCGCCTTAGCGTTCGAGCAGTACTTC.

For the CDR3, the DNA is TGTGCCAGTAAGGGACAGAACGGCTTAAACTCCTATAATTCACCCCTCCACTTT. Translating it yields CASKGQNGLNSYNSPLHF. The V call is TRBV19, the J call TRBJ1-6; 7 nucleotides agree with TRBD1. Germline V gives CDR1 LNHDA, CDR2 SQIVND (reference sequence). CDR3 length: 18 residues. V gave up 7 bases and J gave up 0 bases; unmatched junction bases: 12.

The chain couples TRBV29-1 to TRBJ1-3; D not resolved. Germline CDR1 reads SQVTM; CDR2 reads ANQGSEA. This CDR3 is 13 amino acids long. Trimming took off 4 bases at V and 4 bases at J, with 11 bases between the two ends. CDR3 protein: CSVGPGKGNTIYF. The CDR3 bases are TGCAGCGTTGGCCCGGGAAAGGGAAACACCATATATTTT. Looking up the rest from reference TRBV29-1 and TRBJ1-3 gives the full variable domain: SAVISQKPSRDICQRGTSLTIQCQVDSQVTMMFWYRQQPGQSLTLIATANQGSEATYESGFVIDKFPISRPNLTFSTLTVSNMSPEDSSIYLCSVGPGKGNTIYFGEGSWLTVV.

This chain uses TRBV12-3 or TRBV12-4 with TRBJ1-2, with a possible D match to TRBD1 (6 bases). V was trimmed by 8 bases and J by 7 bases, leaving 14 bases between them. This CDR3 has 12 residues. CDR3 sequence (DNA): TGTGCCAGCCGGGGGGGCGCGGGTGGCTACACCTTC. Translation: CASRGGAGGYTF.

CDR3 DNA sequence: TGTGCCTGGAGGTATTCGGGGACCATATATTTT. Residues: CAWRYSGTIYF. The gene calls are TRBV30 and TRBJ1-3; D is undetermined. The CDR3 sequence is 11 residues long. Trimming pared 3 bases from V and 10 bases from J, leaving 10 bases between. The germline CDR1 and CDR2 sequences are GTSNPN and SVGIG (reference sequence).

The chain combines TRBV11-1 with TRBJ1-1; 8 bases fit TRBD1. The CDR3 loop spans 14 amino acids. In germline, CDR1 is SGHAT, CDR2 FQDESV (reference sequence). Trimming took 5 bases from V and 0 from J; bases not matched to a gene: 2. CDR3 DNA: TGTGCCAGCAGCCAGGGGGCGGTGAACACTGAAGCTTTCTTT. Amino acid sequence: CASSQGAVNTEAFF.

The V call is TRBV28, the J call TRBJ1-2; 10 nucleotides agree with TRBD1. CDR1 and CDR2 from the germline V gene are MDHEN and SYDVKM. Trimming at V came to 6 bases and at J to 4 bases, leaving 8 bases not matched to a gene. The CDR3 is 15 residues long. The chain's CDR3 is CASRLPDRGTYGYTF. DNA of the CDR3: TGTGCCAGCAGGCTCCCGGACAGGGGGACCTATGGCTACACCTTC.

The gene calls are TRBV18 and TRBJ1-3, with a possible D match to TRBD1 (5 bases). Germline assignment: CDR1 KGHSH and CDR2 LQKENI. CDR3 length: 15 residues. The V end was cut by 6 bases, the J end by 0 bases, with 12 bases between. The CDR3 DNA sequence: TGTGCCAGCTCCCGGGGACGGAGCTCTGGAAACACCATATATTTT. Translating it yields CASSRGRSSGNTIYF.

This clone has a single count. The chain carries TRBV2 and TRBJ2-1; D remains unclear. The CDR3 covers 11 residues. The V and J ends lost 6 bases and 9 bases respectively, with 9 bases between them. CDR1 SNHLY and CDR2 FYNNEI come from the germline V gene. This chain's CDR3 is CASRISAEQFF. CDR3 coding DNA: TGTGCCAGCAGAATCAGCGCTGAGCAGTTCTTC.

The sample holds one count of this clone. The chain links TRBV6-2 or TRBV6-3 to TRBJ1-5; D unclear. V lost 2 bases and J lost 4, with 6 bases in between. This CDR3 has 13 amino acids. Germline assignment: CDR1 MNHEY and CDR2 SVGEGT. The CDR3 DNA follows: TGTGCCAGCAGTTACGCCGAGAATCAGCCCCAGCATTTT. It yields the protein CASSYAENQPQHF.

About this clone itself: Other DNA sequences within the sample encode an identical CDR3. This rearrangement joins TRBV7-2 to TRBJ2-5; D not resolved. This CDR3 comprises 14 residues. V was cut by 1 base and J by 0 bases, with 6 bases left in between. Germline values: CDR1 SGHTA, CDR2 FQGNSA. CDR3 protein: CASSLVWDQETQYF. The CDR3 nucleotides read TGTGCCAGCAGCTTAGTGTGGGACCAAGAGACCCAGTACTTC.